Each of the 31 T cell receptor beta chains below was sequenced from the same sample in a study of STAT5B mutations in CD4+ large granular lymphocyte leukemia. TCRdb's copy holds only in-frame clones and misses some; the assay was immunoSEQ multiplex PCR. The sample lists roughly 32,000 clones, 72% occurring once. Input material: CD4+ T cells from blood buffy coats. The receptors were sampled from a human donor in good health.

This chain links TRBV5-4 with TRBJ2-5; TRBD2 agrees at 13 bases. CDR1 and CDR2 from the germline V gene are SGHNT and YYREEE (reference sequence). The V and J ends lost 9 bases and 2 bases, in that order; junction bases with no gene match: 10. The CDR3 extends over 16 amino acids. CDR3: CATTSGGAVRQETQYF. CDR3 in DNA: TGTGCCACCACTAGCGGGGGGGCCGTAAGACAAGAGACCCAGTACTTC.

The chain recombines TRBV5-4 with TRBJ1-1; D uncertain. Deletions cut 0 bases from V and 4 bases from J, with 10 bases between. From germline, CDR1 is SGHNT and CDR2 YYREEE (reference sequence). There are 14 residues in the CDR3. The CDR3 sequence: CASSLGGIGTEAFF. The CDR3, as DNA: TGTGCCAGCAGCTTGGGGGGTATTGGCACTGAAGCTTTCTTT. The full variable domain, in which reference TRBV5-4 and TRBJ1-1 provide the parts outside the CDR3, is ETGVTQSPTHLIKTRGQQVTLRCSSQSGHNTVSWYQQALGQGPQFIFQYYREEENGRGNFPPRFSGLQFPNYSSELNVNALELDDSALYLCASSLGGIGTEAFFGQGTRLTVV.

J is TRBJ2-1 and V is TRBV5-1; D is perhaps TRBD1 (6 bases). From germline, CDR1 is SGHRS and CDR2 YFSETQ. The CDR3 is made up of 17 amino acids. With 2 bases removed from V and 8 bases from J, the gap between germline ends came to 23 bases. The CDR3 spells CASSFSALGANSYEQFF. The CDR3 region has the DNA TGCGCCAGCAGCTTCTCGGCGCTGGGGGCGAATTCCTATGAGCAGTTCTTC.

The chain joins TRBV28 to TRBJ1-1; maybe TRBD1 (6 bases). The germline gives CDR1 MDHEN, CDR2 SYDVKM. The length of the CDR3 is 16 residues. Trimming pared 4 bases from V and 7 bases from J, leaving 22 bases between. The DNA of the CDR3 is TGTGCCAGCAGTTCAGTACAGGGCACCCTATACTATGAAGCTTTCTTT. Its translation is CASSSVQGTLYYEAFF.

J is TRBJ1-2 and V is TRBV5-1; no definite D call. This CDR3 has 14 amino acids. CDR1 and CDR2 (germline): SGHRS, YFSETQ. The V end was cut by 3 bases, the J end by 2 bases, with 11 bases between. The CDR3 region is CASSSSPQNYGYTF. The CDR3 coding sequence is TGCGCCAGCAGCTCCAGTCCACAGAACTATGGCTACACCTTC.

The chain combines TRBV9 with TRBJ1-5, with a possible D match to TRBD1 (5 bases). CDR3 length: 15 residues. V shed 0 bases and J shed 1 base, with 8 bases lying between them. The germline V gene encodes CDR1 SGDLS and CDR2 YYNGEE. The CDR3 loop is CASSVGGDSNQPQHF. The CDR3 region has the DNA TGTGCCAGCAGCGTAGGAGGGGACAGCAATCAGCCCCAGCATTTT.

V gene TRBV2 combines with J gene TRBJ2-6; either TRBD1 or TRBD2 may supply D (6 bases each). The CDR3 contains 16 residues. Germline V CDR1 and CDR2: SNHLY, FYNNEI. V lost 6 bases, J lost 0 bases, and 12 bases lay in between. CDR3 amino acids: CASRGHGSSGANVLTF. CDR3 DNA sequence: TGTGCCAGCAGGGGACACGGGAGCTCTGGGGCCAACGTCCTGACTTTC.

V gene TRBV7-9 combines with J gene TRBJ1-2; TRBD1 might be the D (5 bases). The CDR3 consists of 13 residues. V lost 5 bases to trimming and J lost 4 bases, with 11 bases between them. Germline CDR1 is SEHNR and CDR2 is FQNEAQ (reference sequence). The CDR3 sequence: CASSPSGLYGYTF. The CDR3 DNA reads TGTGCCAGCAGCCCATCGGGACTCTATGGCTACACCTTC.

This sequence joins TRBV2 and TRBJ2-7, with no clear D. The CDR3 covers 13 residues. Trimming took off 7 bases at V and 1 base at J, with 11 bases between the two ends. Germline V lookup: CDR1 SNHLY, CDR2 FYNNEI. The CDR3 reads CASILSQSYEQYF. The CDR3 DNA follows: TGTGCCAGCATCCTGAGTCAGTCCTACGAGCAGTACTTC.

This clone was found a few times. The chain is built from TRBV7-9 and TRBJ2-7; D perhaps matches TRBD2 (6 bases). The V end lost 5 bases, the J end lost 3 bases, and 14 bases lay between the germline ends. CDR1 is SEHNR, CDR2 FQNEAQ, per germline (reference sequence). This CDR3 region has 14 residues. For the CDR3, the DNA is TGTGCCAGCAGCCATTCGGGGGTCAACTACGAGCAGTACTTC. Translation: CASSHSGVNYEQYF.

The chain carries TRBV5-1 and TRBJ1-3; a weak D match, TRBD1 (5 bases). This CDR3 has 16 residues. From germline, CDR1 is SGHRS and CDR2 YFSETQ. V lost 0 bases and J lost 3, with 13 bases in between. The CDR3 DNA follows: TGCGCCAGCAGCTTGGTGGGGCCGAGTAGTGGAAACACCATATATTTT. This codes for CASSLVGPSSGNTIYF.

This rearrangement joins TRBV5-6 to TRBJ2-7; tentative D call: TRBD1 (6 bases). The germline gives CDR1 SGHDT, CDR2 YYEEEE. V lost 0 bases, J lost 4 bases, and 8 bases lay in between. CDR3 size: 13 residues. CDR3 sequence: CASSLGGRYEQYF. The CDR3 region has the DNA TGTGCCAGCAGCTTGGGGGGGCGATACGAGCAGTACTTC. The complete variable domain, with remaining parts taken from reference TRBV5-6 and TRBJ2-7, reads DAGVTQSPTHLIKTRGQQVTLRCSPKSGHDTVSWYQQALGQGPQFIFQYYEEEERQRGNFPDRFSGHQFPNYSSELNVNALLLGDSALYLCASSLGGRYEQYFGPGTRLTVT.

J is TRBJ2-3 and V is TRBV5-6; 7 bases are shared with TRBD1. Germline values: CDR1 SGHDT, CDR2 YYEEEE. This CDR3 has 15 residues. Trimming at V came to 3 bases and at J to 5 bases, leaving 9 bases not matched to a gene. CDR3 sequence reads: CASSWDPRGIDTQYF. DNA of the CDR3: TGTGCCAGCAGCTGGGACCCCAGGGGGATAGATACGCAGTATTTT.

This clone appeared a few times. The CDR3, as DNA: TGCGCCAGCAGCCAAAATCCCAGGGGCAGCTCCTACGAGCAGTACTTC. Protein sequence: CASSQNPRGSSYEQYF. The chain carries TRBV4-3 and TRBJ2-7, with D maybe TRBD1 (6 bases). V was cut by 2 bases and J by 0 bases, with 14 bases left in between. This CDR3 has 16 residues. CDR1 and CDR2 (germline): LGHNA, YSLEER.

The chain carries TRBV28 and TRBJ2-5; TRBD1 matches at 8 bases. This CDR3 is 15 amino acids long. V dropped 7 bases and J dropped 5; count of bases not matched to a gene: 12. Germline CDR1 and CDR2: MDHEN and SYDVKM. The CDR3 is CASINRGSGGETQYF. DNA for the CDR3: TGTGCCAGCATCAACAGGGGGTCCGGAGGGGAGACCCAGTACTTC.

The genes are TRBV2 and TRBJ2-3, with TRBD2 matching 9 bases. Germline-derived CDR1 and CDR2 are SNHLY and FYNNEI. The CDR3 spans 15 residues. V trimming: 2 bases; J trimming: 2 bases; junction bases outside the gene matches: 2. CDR3 sequence reads: CASSELAGTTDTQYF. CDR3 bases: TGTGCCAGCAGTGAACTAGCGGGGACCACAGATACGCAGTATTTT.

The gene calls are TRBV5-1 and TRBJ2-3; 11 bases map to TRBD2. The CDR3 runs to 16 residues. The germline gives CDR1 SGHRS, CDR2 YFSETQ. V shed 0 bases and J 4 bases; nucleotides not matched to a gene: 4. CDR3 residues: CASSLVVAGGADTQYF. CDR3 sequence (DNA): TGCGCCAGCAGCTTGGTAGTAGCGGGGGGGGCAGATACGCAGTATTTT.

The chain combines TRBV6-6 with TRBJ2-7; 7 positions agree with TRBD2. J lost 3 bases, V lost 0 bases, and 5 bases had no gene match. The CDR3 totals 15 residues. CDR1 is MNHNY and CDR2 is SVGAGI in the germline V gene (reference sequence). As DNA, the CDR3 is TGTGCCAGCAGTTACTCGTGGGGGGAGGGCTACGAGCAGTACTTC. Translation gives CASSYSWGEGYEQYF.

This rearrangement joins TRBV15 to TRBJ2-1; D perhaps matches TRBD2 (5 bases). Per the germline V gene, CDR1 is LNHNV and CDR2 is YYDKDF (reference sequence). The CDR3 spans 17 residues. Between the trimmed V and J ends, which lost 1 base and 11 bases, there was a span of 24 bases. This chain's CDR3 is CATSRGGSGSRSNKQFF. The CDR3 DNA reads as TGTGCCACCAGCAGAGGTGGGTCGGGGAGCAGGTCAAACAAGCAGTTCTTC.

The V gene is TRBV9, the J gene TRBJ2-5; 8 bases map to TRBD2. J lost 5 bases, V lost 2 bases, and 5 bases had no gene match. Per the germline V gene, CDR1 is SGDLS and CDR2 is YYNGEE. The CDR3 loop spans 14 amino acids. The CDR3, as DNA: TGTGCCAGCAGCGTTGGCGGGGGGAGGGAGACCCAGTACTTC. This translates into CASSVGGGRETQYF. The variable domain in full, with the rest retrieved from reference TRBV9 and TRBJ2-5, is DSGVTQTPKHLITATGQRVTLRCSPRSGDLSVYWYQQSLDQGLQFLIQYYNGEERAKGNILERFSAQQFPDLHSELNLSSLELGDSALYFCASSVGGGRETQYFGPGTRLLVL.

This chain uses TRBV7-9 with TRBJ2-3, with TRBD2 as a possible D gene (5 bases). CDR1 and CDR2 (germline): SEHNR, FQNEAQ (reference sequence). The CDR3 is 15 residues long. V lost 1 base and J 2 bases, leaving 10 bases between the germline ends. CDR3 coding DNA: TGTGCCAGCAGCTTAGGGACGGGGTACACAGATACGCAGTATTTT. This codes for CASSLGTGYTDTQYF.

Worth noting for this clone: One end of the junction is discordant with germline, which a read error may explain. This chain joins TRBV18 and TRBJ1-6, with unresolved D. The CDR3 is 12 amino acids. Germline CDR1 KGHSH, CDR2 LQKENI. In DNA form, the CDR3 reads TGTGCCAGCTCGCCACGGGGTTCACCCCTCCACTTT. This sequence encodes CASSPRGSPLHF.

This clone was counted only a few times. The gene calls are TRBV7-6 and TRBJ1-6, with D hard to call. Germline V gives CDR1 SGHVS, CDR2 FNYEAQ. The CDR3 is 15 amino acids. Trimming stripped 5 bases from V and 10 bases from J, with 18 bases between. DNA of the CDR3: TGTGCCAGCAGCGCTTCCGGGCCTCGTGAATCACCCCTCCACTTT. This translates into CASSASGPRESPLHF.

The rearrangement joins TRBV18 to TRBJ2-7; D not certain. The germline CDR1 and CDR2 sequences are KGHSH and LQKENI. This CDR3 has 16 amino acids. Trimming took 0 bases from V and 0 from J, leaving 12 bases between them. The CDR3 protein is CASSPPYSPGSYEQYF. Here the CDR3 DNA reads TGTGCCAGCTCACCACCTTACTCTCCGGGCTCCTACGAGCAGTACTTC.

The chain has TRBV12-5 and TRBJ1-1; the D gene is possibly TRBD1 (5 bases). The germline V gene encodes CDR1 LGHNT and CDR2 FRNRAP. CDR3 length: 13 residues. The V end lost 2 bases, the J end lost 3 bases, and 7 bases lay between the germline ends. CDR3 bases: TGTGCTAGTGGTTTGACAGGAGACACTGAAGCTTTCTTT. It specifies CASGLTGDTEAFF.

V is TRBV6-5 and J is TRBJ1-4; D is unclear. Between the trimmed V and J ends, which lost 7 bases and 3 bases, there was a span of 15 bases. This CDR3 is 15 amino acids long. Germline CDR1 and CDR2: MNHEY and SVGAGI. The CDR3 spells CASNPTVYANEKLFF. In DNA form, the CDR3 reads TGTGCCAGCAACCCAACCGTGTACGCTAATGAAAAACTGTTTTTT.

This clone was seen just once. The rearrangement joins TRBV6-6 to TRBJ2-7; a weak D match, TRBD2 (5 bases). The germline V gene encodes CDR1 MNHNY and CDR2 SVGAGI (reference sequence). The CDR3 runs 12 residues. V gave up 8 bases and J gave up 7 bases, with 15 bases separating them. The CDR3 sequence is CASYSPPGEQYF. In DNA, the CDR3 is TGTGCCAGCTACTCTCCGCCGGGGGAGCAGTACTTC.

This clone was seen only a few times. The DNA of the CDR3 is TGTGCCAGCAGCTCAACAACAGGGGAGGCCTACGAGCAGTACTTC. Translation: CASSSTTGEAYEQYF. The gene calls are TRBV11-1 and TRBJ2-7; possibly TRBD1 for D (7 bases). This CDR3 has 15 amino acids. CDR1 is SGHAT and CDR2 is FQDESV in the germline V gene (reference sequence). Trimming pared 4 bases from V and 2 bases from J, leaving 15 bases between.

The gene calls are TRBV18 and TRBJ1-2; D is uncertain. The V gene's germline CDR1 is KGHSH and CDR2 LQKENI. The V and J ends lost 0 bases and 5 bases respectively, with 7 bases between them. This CDR3 comprises 13 residues. The CDR3 spells CASSPPGNYGYTF. For the CDR3, the DNA is TGTGCCAGCTCACCACCGGGGAATTATGGCTACACCTTC.

J is TRBJ1-1 and V is TRBV29-1; TRBD1 aligns across 7 bases. V shed 4 bases and J 1 base; nucleotides not matched to a gene: 6. Per germline, CDR1 SQVTM and CDR2 ANQGSEA. CDR3 length: 14 residues. CDR3 amino acids: CSVAGGGANTEAFF. DNA of the CDR3: TGCAGCGTTGCCGGAGGGGGCGCGAACACTGAAGCTTTCTTT.

V gene TRBV6-6 combines with J gene TRBJ1-4, with D perhaps matching TRBD1 (6 bases). In germline, CDR1 is MNHNY, CDR2 SVGAGI (reference sequence). V gave up 6 bases and J gave up 0 bases, with 8 bases separating them. The CDR3 spans 14 residues. In DNA form, the CDR3 reads TGTGCCAGCAGGGGGGCAGCAACTAATGAAAAACTGTTTTTT. Its translation is CASRGAATNEKLFF.